This TCR beta chain was sequenced for a study of early stage breast cancer tumors. Study as a whole: Average read coverage per sample was 7.5 to 10-fold. Study outcomes and limitations: In about 90% of the 16 patients, blood comparison separated tumor from normal breast. Compared with adjacent normal breast, tumors showed about 2.5-fold denser, more clonal T cells.

After removal of 4 bases from V and 1 base from J, the junction contained 2 bases not matched to a gene. This CDR3 is built from 15 residues. Germline loops: CDR1 MNHEY, CDR2 SVGAGI. Using immunoSEQ multiplex PCR, the repertoire was profiled, and TCRdb retains in-frame clones only, with some absent. This sample has 40,000 to 60,000 clones, with roughly 78% found just once. Concerning this clone itself: Its antigen remains unidentified.

What was sequenced was blood. This TCR was recovered from a person in their forties with breast cancer. This rearrangement joins TRBV6-5 to TRBJ2-7; 12 bases map to TRBD2. The DNA of the CDR3 is TGTGCCAGCAGTTTGACTAGCGGGAGTTCCTACGAGCAGTACTTC. Translating it yields CASSLTSGSSYEQYF.